The present entry profiles one T cell receptor beta chain with its context. The count of this clone is one. Its recognized antigen is unknown. Base qualities were left out, and no much larger clone turns up one base away. The immunoSEQ Assay was used to sequence TCR beta CDR3 regions from DNA. The paper's processing steps were these. T cell density was computed as TCR beta template counts normalized to usable DNA estimated by amplifying housekeeping genes. Using the preseqR package, richness was estimated by extrapolating to 120,000 templates for tissue samples and 400,000 templates for PBMC samples. Clonality was taken to be one minus Pielou's evenness. Differential abundance testing on productive amino-acid clonotypes, with a minimum total count of 5 and an alpha of 0.1, was used to identify tissue-enriched TCRs. The Jaccard Index and the Morisita Overlap Index were used to measure how much the repertoires overlapped between compartments. GLIPH grouped TCR beta CDR3s together with public tetramer-defined viral CDR3s, and a viral motif had to include at least three viral sequences and show V-gene enrichment. TCRdb limited this immuneACCESS table to in-frame rearrangements with V and J called. A share of clones is missing; checked studies link under half to unresolved V genes, and the rest is unexplained. That table gives V, J and clone size, and the DNA gave D and trimming. Recorded for this sample are 45,000 to 60,000 clones; around 83% of them occurred a single time. Together, the top ten hold roughly 2.5% of the sample.

Trimming takes 2 bases from V and 0 bases from J, and the germline ends sit 22 bases apart. CDR1 and CDR2 were assigned from the germline V gene (reference sequence) as SGHKS and YYEKEE. CDR3 length: 19 amino acids, cysteine to phenylalanine. The read is trimmed to its CDR3 DNA, 57 bases read in frame from base 1. At diagnosis, tumor, uninvolved tumor-adjacent lung and peripheral blood were collected and then preserved as a mix of FFPE and fresh-frozen material. For TCR repertoire profiling, the blood samples were analyzed as peripheral blood mononuclear cells. This entry is derived from a study of T cells in localized non-small cell lung cancer (dated by TCRdb to between 2020 and 2021). The study in broad terms: The study examined T cell repertoires in a few hundred patients with early-stage NSCLC and compared tumors with uninvolved tumor-adjacent lungs. The cohort comprised some 240 treatment-naïve NSCLC patients with resected, localized lung tumors. NSCLC patients had a mean age of roughly 66 years, and 120 to 150 were male and over 85 female. General conclusions and limits of the study: Multi-region tumor sequencing was not performed, so intratumor heterogeneity could not be excluded. Uninvolved tumor-adjacent lung showed the highest T cell clonality, higher than tumor, which suggests more focused antigenic responses in the uninvolved tumor-adjacent lung. Higher blood T cell density associated with longer overall survival, while higher adjacent-lung clonality associated with shorter survival. A median of about 61 of the top 100 tumor clones turned up in the paired uninvolved adjacent lung, and 25 to 30 of those clones also ranked among the top 100 of that same adjacent lung. Because the study design was exploratory, TCR variables were selected using unadjusted p-values without false-discovery rate correction.

This material consisted of PBMCs, taken before any cancer treatment. The chain was built from TRBV5-5 and TRBJ2-3; the D gene identity is not certain. The sequence was collected from a man aged 40 to 70 with stage II lung adenocarcinoma. The base sequence is TGTGCCAGCAGCTTCCAGAAAGGGTTCTTTGCAACTAGCACAGATACGCAGTATTTT. It encodes CASSFQKGFFATSTDTQYF.